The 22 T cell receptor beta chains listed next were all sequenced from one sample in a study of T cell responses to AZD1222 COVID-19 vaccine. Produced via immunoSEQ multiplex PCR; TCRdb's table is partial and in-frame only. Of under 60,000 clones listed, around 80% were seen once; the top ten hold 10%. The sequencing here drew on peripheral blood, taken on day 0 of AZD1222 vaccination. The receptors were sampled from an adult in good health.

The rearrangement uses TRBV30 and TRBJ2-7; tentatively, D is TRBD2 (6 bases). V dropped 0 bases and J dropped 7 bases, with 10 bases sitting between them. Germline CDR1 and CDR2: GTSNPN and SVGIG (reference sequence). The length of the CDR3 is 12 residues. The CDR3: CAWSVRGLEQYF. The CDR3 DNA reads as TGTGCCTGGAGTGTACGGGGGTTGGAGCAGTACTTC. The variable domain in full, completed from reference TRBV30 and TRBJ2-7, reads SQTIHQWPATLVQPVGSPLSLECTVEGTSNPNLYWYRQAAGRGLQLLFYSVGIGQISSEVPQNLSASRPQDRQFILSSKKLLLSDSGFYLCAWSVRGLEQYFGPGTRLTVT.

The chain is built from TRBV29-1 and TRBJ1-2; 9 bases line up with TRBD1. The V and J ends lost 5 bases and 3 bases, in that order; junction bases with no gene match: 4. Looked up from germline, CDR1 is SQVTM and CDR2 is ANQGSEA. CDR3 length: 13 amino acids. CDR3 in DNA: TGCAGCGTTCCGGACAGGGGCGACTATGGCTACACCTTC. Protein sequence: CSVPDRGDYGYTF.

The CDR3 here is CATSRDQGIGSGANVLTF. For the CDR3, the DNA is TGTGCCACCAGCAGAGATCAGGGGATAGGCTCTGGGGCCAACGTCCTGACTTTC. The genes are TRBV15 and TRBJ2-6; D is possibly TRBD1 (6 bases). V was clipped by 0 bases and J by 0 bases, with 12 bases between them. The germline V gene encodes CDR1 LNHNV and CDR2 YYDKDF (reference sequence). The CDR3 spans 18 residues.

The CDR3 region has the DNA TGTGCCTGGAGTGTACGCGGTACGGACTATGGCTACACCTTC. Translation gives CAWSVRGTDYGYTF. This chain joins TRBV30 and TRBJ1-2; D is unclear. The germline CDR1 and CDR2 sequences are GTSNPN and SVGIG (reference sequence). V was cut by 0 bases and J by 3 bases, with 11 bases left in between. This CDR3 has 14 amino acids.

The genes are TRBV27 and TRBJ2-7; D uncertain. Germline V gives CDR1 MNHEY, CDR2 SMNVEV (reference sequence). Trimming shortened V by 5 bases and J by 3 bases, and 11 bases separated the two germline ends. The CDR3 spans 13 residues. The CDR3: CASSPQVGYEQYF. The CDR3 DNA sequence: TGTGCCAGCAGTCCTCAGGTGGGCTACGAGCAGTACTTC.

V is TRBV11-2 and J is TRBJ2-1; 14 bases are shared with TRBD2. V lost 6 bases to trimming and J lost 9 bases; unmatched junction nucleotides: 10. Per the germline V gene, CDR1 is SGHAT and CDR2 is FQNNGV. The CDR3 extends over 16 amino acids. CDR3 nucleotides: TGTGCCAGCAGTCGTGCTCCGGGACTAGCGGGAGTTGAGCAGTTCTTC. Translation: CASSRAPGLAGVEQFF.

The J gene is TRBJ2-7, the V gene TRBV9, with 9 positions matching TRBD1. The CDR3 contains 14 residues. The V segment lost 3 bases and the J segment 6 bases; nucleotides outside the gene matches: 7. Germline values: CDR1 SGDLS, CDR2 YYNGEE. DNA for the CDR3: TGTGCCAGCAGCGCACAGGGGGCGGCCGCCGAGCAGTACTTC. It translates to CASSAQGAAAEQYF.

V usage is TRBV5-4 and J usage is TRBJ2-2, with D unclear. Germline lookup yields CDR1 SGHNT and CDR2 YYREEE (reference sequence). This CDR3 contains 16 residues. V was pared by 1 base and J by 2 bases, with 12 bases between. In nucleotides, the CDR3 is TGTGCCAGCAGCTTGTACGGACGGCTTAACACCGGGGAGCTGTTTTTT. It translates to CASSLYGRLNTGELFF.

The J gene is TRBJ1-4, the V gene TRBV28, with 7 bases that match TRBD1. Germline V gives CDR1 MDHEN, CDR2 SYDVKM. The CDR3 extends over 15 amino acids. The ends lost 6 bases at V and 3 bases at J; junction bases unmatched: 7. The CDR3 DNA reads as TGTGCCAGCAGGTCCCAGGGGGGGTCTAATGAAAAACTGTTTTTT. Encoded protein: CASRSQGGSNEKLFF. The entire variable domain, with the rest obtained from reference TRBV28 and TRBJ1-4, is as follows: DVKVTQSSRYLVKRTGEKVFLECVQDMDHENMFWYRQDPGLGLRLIYFSYDVKMKEKGDIPEGYSVSREKKERFSLILESASTNQTSMYLCASRSQGGSNEKLFFGSGTQLSVL.

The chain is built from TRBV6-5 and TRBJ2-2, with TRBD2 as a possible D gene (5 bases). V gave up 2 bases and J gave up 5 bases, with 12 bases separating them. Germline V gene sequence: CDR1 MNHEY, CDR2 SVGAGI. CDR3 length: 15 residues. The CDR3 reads CASSYEGVVTGELFF. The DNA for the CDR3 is TGTGCCAGCAGTTACGAGGGAGTGGTTACCGGGGAGCTGTTTTTT.

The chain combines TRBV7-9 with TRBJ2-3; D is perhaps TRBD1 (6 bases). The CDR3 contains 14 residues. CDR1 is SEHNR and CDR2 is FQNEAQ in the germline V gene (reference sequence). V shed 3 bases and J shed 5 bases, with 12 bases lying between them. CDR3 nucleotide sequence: TGTGCCAGCAGCTTCACCAGGGGCAAAGATACGCAGTATTTT. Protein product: CASSFTRGKDTQYF.

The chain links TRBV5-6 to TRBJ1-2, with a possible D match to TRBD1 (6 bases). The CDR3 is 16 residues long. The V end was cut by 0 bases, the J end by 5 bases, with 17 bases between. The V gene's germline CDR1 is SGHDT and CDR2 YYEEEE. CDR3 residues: CASSLDRDSYGYGYTF. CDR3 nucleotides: TGTGCCAGCAGCTTGGACAGGGATTCATATGGGTATGGCTACACCTTC. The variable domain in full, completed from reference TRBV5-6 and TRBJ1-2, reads DAGVTQSPTHLIKTRGQQVTLRCSPKSGHDTVSWYQQALGQGPQFIFQYYEEEERQRGNFPDRFSGHQFPNYSSELNVNALLLGDSALYLCASSLDRDSYGYGYTFGSGTRLTVV.

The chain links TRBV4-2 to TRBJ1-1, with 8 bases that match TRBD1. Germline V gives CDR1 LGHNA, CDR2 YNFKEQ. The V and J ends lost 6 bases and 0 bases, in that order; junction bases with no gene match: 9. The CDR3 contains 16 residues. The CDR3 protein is CASRGRQGRMNTEAFF. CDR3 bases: TGTGCCAGCAGAGGTAGACAGGGGCGGATGAACACTGAAGCTTTCTTT.

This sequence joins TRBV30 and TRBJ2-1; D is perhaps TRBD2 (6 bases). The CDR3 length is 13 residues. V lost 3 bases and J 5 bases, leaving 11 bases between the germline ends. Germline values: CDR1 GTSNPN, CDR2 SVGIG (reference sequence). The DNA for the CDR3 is TGTGCCTGGAGGAAGCGGAGGGACAATGAGCAGTTCTTC. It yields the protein CAWRKRRDNEQFF.

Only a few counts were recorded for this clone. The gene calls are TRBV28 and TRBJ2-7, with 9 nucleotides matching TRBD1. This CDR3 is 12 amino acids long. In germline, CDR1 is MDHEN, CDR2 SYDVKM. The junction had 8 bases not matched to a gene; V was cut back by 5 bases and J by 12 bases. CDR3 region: CASSPLDRGSYF. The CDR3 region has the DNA TGTGCCAGCAGTCCGCTGGACAGGGGATCGTACTTC.

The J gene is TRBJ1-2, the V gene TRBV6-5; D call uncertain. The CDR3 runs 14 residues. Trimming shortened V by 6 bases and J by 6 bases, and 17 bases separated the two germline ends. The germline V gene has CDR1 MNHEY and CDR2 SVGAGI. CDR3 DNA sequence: TGTGCCAGCAGGAGGACCTCAACAAGTGATGGCTACACCTTC. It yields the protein CASRRTSTSDGYTF.

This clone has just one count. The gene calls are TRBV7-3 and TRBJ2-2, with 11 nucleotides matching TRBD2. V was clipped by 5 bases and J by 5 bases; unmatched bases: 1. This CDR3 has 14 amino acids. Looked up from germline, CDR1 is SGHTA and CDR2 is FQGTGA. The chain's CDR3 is CASSLAGGTGELFF. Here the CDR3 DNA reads TGTGCCAGCAGCCTAGCGGGGGGAACCGGGGAGCTGTTTTTT. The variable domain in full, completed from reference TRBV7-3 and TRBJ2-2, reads GAGVSQTPSNKVTEKGKYVELRCDPISGHTALYWYRQSLGQGPEFLIYFQGTGAADDSGLPNDRFFAVRPEGSVSTLKIQRTERGDSAVYLCASSLAGGTGELFFGEGSRLTVL.

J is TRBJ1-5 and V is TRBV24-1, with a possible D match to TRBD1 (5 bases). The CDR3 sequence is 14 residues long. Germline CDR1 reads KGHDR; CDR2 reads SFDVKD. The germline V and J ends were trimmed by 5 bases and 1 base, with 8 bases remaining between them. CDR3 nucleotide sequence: TGTGCCACCAGTGGGGACGCAAGCAATCAGCCCCAGCATTTT. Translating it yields CATSGDASNQPQHF.

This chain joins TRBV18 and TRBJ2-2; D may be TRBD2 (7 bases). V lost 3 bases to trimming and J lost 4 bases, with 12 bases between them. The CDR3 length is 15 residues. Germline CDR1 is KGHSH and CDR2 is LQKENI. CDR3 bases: TGTGCCAGCTCACCGGGGGGGCACATCACCGGGGAGCTGTTTTTT. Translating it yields CASSPGGHITGELFF.

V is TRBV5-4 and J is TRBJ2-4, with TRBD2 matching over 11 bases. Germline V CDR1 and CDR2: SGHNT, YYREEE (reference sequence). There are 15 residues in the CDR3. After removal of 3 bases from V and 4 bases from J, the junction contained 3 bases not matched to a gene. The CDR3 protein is CASSWGTSGKNIQYF. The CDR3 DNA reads TGTGCCAGCAGCTGGGGGACTAGCGGAAAAAACATTCAGTACTTC.

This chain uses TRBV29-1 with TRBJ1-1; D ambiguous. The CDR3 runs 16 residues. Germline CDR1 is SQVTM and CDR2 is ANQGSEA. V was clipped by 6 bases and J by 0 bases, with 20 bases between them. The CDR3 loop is CSVEDRRNPMNTEAFF. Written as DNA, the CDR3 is TGCAGCGTGGAGGACCGCCGAAACCCCATGAACACTGAAGCTTTCTTT.

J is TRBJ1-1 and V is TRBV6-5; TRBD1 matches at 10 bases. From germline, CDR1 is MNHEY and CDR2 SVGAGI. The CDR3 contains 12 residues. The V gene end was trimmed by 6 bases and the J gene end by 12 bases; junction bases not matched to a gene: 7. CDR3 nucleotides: TGTGCCAGCAGGGACAGGGGGAGCGTAACTTTCTTT. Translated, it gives CASRDRGSVTFF.